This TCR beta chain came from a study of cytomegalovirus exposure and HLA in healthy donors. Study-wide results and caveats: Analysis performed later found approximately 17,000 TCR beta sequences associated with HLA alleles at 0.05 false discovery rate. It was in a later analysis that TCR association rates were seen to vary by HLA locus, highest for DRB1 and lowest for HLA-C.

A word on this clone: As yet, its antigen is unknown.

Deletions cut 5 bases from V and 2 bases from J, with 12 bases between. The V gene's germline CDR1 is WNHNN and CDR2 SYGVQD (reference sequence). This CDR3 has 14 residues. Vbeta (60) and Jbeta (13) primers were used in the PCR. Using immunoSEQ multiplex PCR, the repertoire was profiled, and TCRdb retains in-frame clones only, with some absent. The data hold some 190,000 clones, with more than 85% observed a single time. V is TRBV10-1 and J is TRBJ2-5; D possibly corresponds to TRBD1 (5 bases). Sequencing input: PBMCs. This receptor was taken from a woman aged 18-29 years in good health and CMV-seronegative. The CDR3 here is CASSKTVEQETQYF. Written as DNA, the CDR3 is TGCGCCAGCAGTAAGACAGTCGAACAAGAGACCCAGTACTTC.